This T cell receptor beta chain was captured in a study of T cells after yellow fever vaccination. Making TCR cDNA involved 5'RACE template switching, which added UMIs and a universal primer site. TCRdb used MiXCR to reprocess the 5' RACE reads, holding one entry per CDR3 protein. The top ten clones hold around 0.73% of a sample with over 110,000 distinct CDR3 sequences, roughly 8.2% of them seen once. Germline CDR1 is SQVTM and CDR2 is ANQGSEA. This CDR3 contains 11 residues. V was pared by 5 bases and J by 5 bases, with 9 bases between. Study-wide findings and caveats: Abundant bulk-derived clonotypes could contaminate FACS-sorted repertoires. Relatively few clonotypes were ones that appeared in both CD4 and CD8 compartments.

This clonotype came up once. What it recognizes is unknown. The sample in question was CD4+ T cells sorted from PBMCs, obtained 5 days after the yellow fever booster vaccination. The TCR originated in a man aged 25 to 40 who received the YFV17D yellow fever vaccine. This chain connects TRBV29-1 to TRBJ2-5; no clear D gene. The CDR3 loop reads CSVQSQETQYF. The CDR3 DNA follows: TGCAGCGTTCAGAGCCAGGAGACCCAGTACTTC. Full variable domain (outside the CDR3, taken from reference TRBV29-1 and TRBJ2-5): SAVISQKPSRDICQRGTSLTIQCQVDSQVTMMFWYRQQPGQSLTLIATANQGSEATYESGFVIDKFPISRPNLTFSTLTVSNMSPEDSSIYLCSVQSQETQYFGPGTRLLVL.